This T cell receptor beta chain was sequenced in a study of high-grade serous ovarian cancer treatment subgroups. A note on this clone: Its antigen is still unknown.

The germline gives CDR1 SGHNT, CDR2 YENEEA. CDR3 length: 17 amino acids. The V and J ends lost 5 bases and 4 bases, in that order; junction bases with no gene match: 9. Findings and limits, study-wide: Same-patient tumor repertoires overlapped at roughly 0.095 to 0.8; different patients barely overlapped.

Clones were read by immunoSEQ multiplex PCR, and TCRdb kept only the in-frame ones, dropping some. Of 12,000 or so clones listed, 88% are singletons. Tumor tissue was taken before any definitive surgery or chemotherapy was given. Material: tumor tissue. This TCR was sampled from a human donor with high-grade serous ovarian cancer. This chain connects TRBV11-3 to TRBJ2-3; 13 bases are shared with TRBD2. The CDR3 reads CASSGQLAGGPADTQYF. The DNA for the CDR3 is TGTGCCAGCAGCGGACAACTAGCGGGGGGGCCCGCAGATACGCAGTATTTT.